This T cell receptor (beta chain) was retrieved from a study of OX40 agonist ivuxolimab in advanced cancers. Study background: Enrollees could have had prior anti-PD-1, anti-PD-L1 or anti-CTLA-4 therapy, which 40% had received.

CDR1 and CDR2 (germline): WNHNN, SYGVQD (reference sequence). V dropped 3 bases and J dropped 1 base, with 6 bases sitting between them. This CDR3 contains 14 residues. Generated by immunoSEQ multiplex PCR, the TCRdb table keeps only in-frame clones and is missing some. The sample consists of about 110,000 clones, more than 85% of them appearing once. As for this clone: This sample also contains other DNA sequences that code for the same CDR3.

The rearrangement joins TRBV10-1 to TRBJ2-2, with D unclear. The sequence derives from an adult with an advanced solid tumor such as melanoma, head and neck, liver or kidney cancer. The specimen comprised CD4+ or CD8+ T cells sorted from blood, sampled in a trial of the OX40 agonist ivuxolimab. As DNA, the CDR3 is TGCGCCAGCAGTGACAACAAGAACACCGGGGAGCTGTTTTTT. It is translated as CASSDNKNTGELFF.